This T cell receptor (beta chain) was sequenced in a study of response to subunit inactivated influenza vaccine. Study-wide findings and caveats: It was the authors' suggestion that each seasonal influenza vaccination recruits few new T cells.

Germline V CDR1 and CDR2: DFQATT, SNEGSKA (reference sequence). With 1 base clipped from V and 1 base from J, the junction kept 10 bases outside the gene matches. CDR3 size: 19 residues. TCRdb re-called the RT-PCR reads through MiXCR, storing one row per CDR3 protein. This sample has about 780,000 distinct CDR3 sequences, with around a sixth found just once. Turning to this clonotype: Its target is unknown.

This receptor was taken from a man aged 45 to 65 who received an inactivated influenza vaccine. This chain uses TRBV20-1 with TRBJ2-4; TRBD2 agrees at 13 bases. Sequencing used PBMCs from blood, obtained about 5 days after vaccination. CDR3 amino acids: CSARATSGGAGGAKNIQYF. In nucleotides, the CDR3 is TGCAGTGCTAGAGCCACTAGCGGGGGGGCTGGTGGGGCCAAAAACATTCAGTACTTC.